The 24 T cell receptor beta chains presented below share a single source sample, sequenced in a study of brain metastases from non-small cell lung cancer. Using immunoSEQ multiplex PCR, the repertoire was profiled, and TCRdb retains in-frame clones only, with some absent. The sample holds roughly 15,000 clones, around 86% seen once. Sequenced: primary lung tumor tissue. The receptors stem from a donor at least 40 years old with non-small cell lung cancer.

V is TRBV19 and J is TRBJ2-5; 8 positions agree with TRBD2. The CDR3 runs 15 residues. Per the germline V gene, CDR1 is LNHDA and CDR2 is SQIVND (reference sequence). V gave up 0 bases and J gave up 5 bases; unmatched junction bases: 5. In DNA, the CDR3 is TGTGCCAGTAGTATAGATCGGGGGGGAGAGGAGACCCAGTACTTC. Translation gives CASSIDRGGEETQYF. Filled out from reference TRBV19 and TRBJ2-5, the complete variable domain reads DGGITQSPKYLFRKEGQNVTLSCEQNLNHDAMYWYRQDPGQGLRLIYYSQIVNDFQKGDIAEGYSVSREKKESFPLTVTSAQKNPTAFYLCASSIDRGGEETQYFGPGTRLLVL.

The genes are TRBV19 and TRBJ1-1; D is unresolved. V was shortened by 7 bases and J by 0 bases, with 15 bases between the two germline ends. The CDR3 spans 15 residues. Germline-derived CDR1 and CDR2 are LNHDA and SQIVND (reference sequence). CDR3 nucleotide sequence: TGTGCCAGTAAATTATACGGGCAGTTGAACACTGAAGCTTTCTTT. Amino acid sequence: CASKLYGQLNTEAFF.

The chain has TRBV3-1 (or the pseudogene TRBV3-2) and TRBJ1-2; D uncertain. V was pared by 1 base and J by 8 bases, with 14 bases between. CDR3 length equals 14 residues. Per the germline V gene, CDR1 is LGHDT and CDR2 is YNNKEL (reference sequence). In nucleotides, the CDR3 is TGTGCCAGCAGCCAAGGAATAGACTTTAGCGGCTACACCTTC. It yields the protein CASSQGIDFSGYTF.

This sequence joins TRBV11-1 and TRBJ2-2, with no clear D. The germline CDR1 and CDR2 sequences are SGHAT and FQDESV (reference sequence). The CDR3 contains 14 residues. Trimming removed 5 bases at V and 6 bases at J, with 13 bases between. The DNA of the CDR3 is TGTGCCAGCAGCCCGGAAAAGGGCCCCGGGGAGCTGTTTTTT. This sequence encodes CASSPEKGPGELFF.

The CDR3 here is CASSFEKGRGGYTF. In DNA, the CDR3 is TGCGCCAGCAGCTTCGAGAAGGGGCGAGGGGGCTACACCTTC. The rearrangement uses TRBV5-1 and TRBJ1-2; tentatively, D is TRBD1 (5 bases). There are 14 residues in the CDR3. The V gene lost 2 bases and the J gene lost 8 bases, with 16 bases spanning the gap. The germline V gene encodes CDR1 SGHRS and CDR2 YFSETQ. The full variable domain, with the rest looked up from reference TRBV5-1 and TRBJ1-2, is KAGVTQTPRYLIKTRGQQVTLSCSPISGHRSVSWYQQTPGQGLQFLFEYFSETQRNKGNFPGRFSGRQFSNSRSEMNVSTLELGDSALYLCASSFEKGRGGYTFGSGTRLTVV.

V and J are TRBV3-1 (or the pseudogene TRBV3-2) and TRBJ1-1, with a tentative D call TRBD1 (6 bases). Germline CDR1 reads LGHDT; CDR2 reads YNNKEL (reference sequence). V was shortened by 4 bases and J by 2 bases, with 11 bases between the two germline ends. The CDR3 contains 14 residues. DNA of the CDR3: TGTGCCAGCAGCCCGCAGGGACATAACACTGAAGCTTTCTTT. This gives the protein CASSPQGHNTEAFF.

CDR3 sequence reads: CASSMTGELFF. As DNA, the CDR3 is TGTGCCAGCAGCATGACCGGGGAGCTGTTTTTT. The chain combines TRBV6-6 with TRBJ2-2, with unresolved D. The CDR3 sequence is 11 residues long. Per germline, CDR1 MNHNY and CDR2 SVGAGI (reference sequence). Trimming stripped 6 bases from V and 5 bases from J, with 4 bases between.

The genes are TRBV3-1 (or the pseudogene TRBV3-2) and TRBJ2-3; no clear D gene. CDR1 is LGHDT, CDR2 YNNKEL, per germline (reference sequence). This CDR3 comprises 12 residues. V was trimmed by 0 bases and J by 10 bases, leaving 8 bases between them. CDR3 region: CASSQEVGSQYF. The DNA for the CDR3 is TGTGCCAGCAGCCAAGAAGTGGGATCGCAGTATTTT.

This chain uses TRBV6-5 with TRBJ1-4; 11 positions match TRBD1. The length of the CDR3 is 16 residues. The germline CDR1 and CDR2 sequences are MNHEY and SVGAGI. The junction had 4 bases not matched to a gene; V was cut back by 0 bases and J by 7 bases. The CDR3 DNA follows: TGTGCCAGCAGTTACTCTAGGACAGGGGGCGGTGAAAAACTGTTTTTT. It specifies CASSYSRTGGGEKLFF.

The rearrangement joins TRBV30 to TRBJ1-4; 9 positions match TRBD1. Trimming at V came to 5 bases and at J to 2 bases, leaving 3 bases not matched to a gene. The CDR3 is 14 amino acids. Germline V gene sequence: CDR1 GTSNPN, CDR2 SVGIG (reference sequence). The CDR3 here is CAWGTGLTNEKLFF. CDR3 in DNA: TGTGCCTGGGGGACAGGGCTGACTAATGAAAAACTGTTTTTT.

The chain links TRBV2 to TRBJ2-3; D unclear. The V end was cut by 0 bases, the J end by 0 bases, with 10 bases between. The CDR3 contains 16 residues. Germline lookup yields CDR1 SNHLY and CDR2 FYNNEI. CDR3 in amino acids: CASSEAFKRSTDTQYF. For the CDR3, the DNA is TGTGCCAGCAGTGAAGCATTCAAACGAAGCACAGATACGCAGTATTTT. The full variable domain, with the rest looked up from reference TRBV2 and TRBJ2-3, is EPEVTQTPSHQVTQMGQEVILRCVPISNHLYFYWYRQILGQKVEFLVSFYNNEISEKSEIFDDQFSVERPDGSNFTLKIRSTKLEDSAMYFCASSEAFKRSTDTQYFGPGTRLTVL.

V gene TRBV10-3 combines with J gene TRBJ1-1; D remains unclear. The germline gives CDR1 ENHRY, CDR2 SYGVKD. The CDR3 has 12 amino acids. V was clipped by 0 bases and J by 4 bases, with 3 bases between them. This CDR3 reads CAISESTTEAFF. CDR3 sequence (DNA): TGTGCCATCAGTGAGTCCACCACTGAAGCTTTCTTT.

The chain joins TRBV19 to TRBJ2-7; 8 bases agree with TRBD1. Germline V gene data show CDR1 as LNHDA and CDR2 as SQIVND (reference sequence). This CDR3 has 11 amino acids. J was trimmed by 2 bases and V by 11 bases; bases with no gene match: 2. This chain's CDR3 is CASGQAYEQYF. CDR3 sequence (DNA): TGTGCCTCGGGACAGGCCTACGAGCAGTACTTC.

The chain carries TRBV4-1 and TRBJ2-6; D is ambiguous. The CDR3 is 16 amino acids. The germline gives CDR1 MGHRA, CDR2 YSYEKL. V dropped 3 bases and J dropped 0 bases, with 9 bases sitting between them. The CDR3 DNA follows: TGCGCCAGCAGCCACAGACGGGCCTCTGGGGCCAACGTCCTGACTTTC. Translating it yields CASSHRRASGANVLTF.

This clone appeared once. The V and J genes are TRBV30 and TRBJ1-5; 9 bases line up with TRBD1. The J segment lost 4 bases and the V segment lost 2 bases, leaving 9 bases of the junction unmatched. Looked up from germline, CDR1 is GTSNPN and CDR2 is SVGIG (reference sequence). CDR3 size: 16 residues. CDR3 coding DNA: TGTGCCTGGAGTAAATCGGGGACAGGGATAAATCAGCCCCAGCATTTT. This translates into CAWSKSGTGINQPQHF.

This clone turned up a few times. The chain uses TRBV6-2 or TRBV6-3 and TRBJ1-1, with TRBD1 matching 8 bases. Germline loops: CDR1 MNHEY, CDR2 SVGEGT. The J segment lost 4 bases and the V segment lost 5 bases, leaving 3 bases of the junction unmatched. The CDR3 loop spans 13 amino acids. The CDR3 loop reads CASSDRGVTEAFF. The CDR3 region has the DNA TGTGCCAGCAGTGACAGGGGAGTCACTGAAGCTTTCTTT.

The rearrangement joins TRBV5-1 to TRBJ2-2; a weak D match, TRBD2 (5 bases). The CDR3 runs 15 residues. V shed 4 bases and J shed 4 bases, with 14 bases lying between them. Germline CDR1 reads SGHRS; CDR2 reads YFSETQ. The CDR3, as DNA: TGCGCCAGCAGCAGACTAATGCCGGGCACCGGGGAGCTGTTTTTT. Translation gives CASSRLMPGTGELFF.

The chain couples TRBV3-1 (or the pseudogene TRBV3-2) to TRBJ2-3; tentative D call: TRBD2 (5 bases). CDR1 and CDR2 from the germline V gene are LGHDT and YNNKEL (reference sequence). Trimming left V 0 bases short and J 0 bases short, with 13 bases between. The CDR3 loop spans 17 amino acids. The CDR3 sequence is CASSQDLGLYSTDTQYF. CDR3 coding DNA: TGTGCCAGCAGCCAAGATCTAGGACTCTATAGCACAGATACGCAGTATTTT.

The CDR3 loop is CASSLRTGEAFF. The DNA of the CDR3 is TGCGCCAGCAGCCTTCGGACAGGGGAAGCTTTCTTT. This chain links TRBV4-1 with TRBJ1-1; 8 nucleotides match TRBD1. The CDR3 has 12 amino acids. CDR1 is MGHRA, CDR2 YSYEKL, per germline. J lost 8 bases, V lost 4 bases, and 3 bases had no gene match.

The chain combines TRBV5-1 with TRBJ1-3; TRBD1 agrees at 10 bases. The CDR3 totals 17 residues. CDR1 and CDR2 (germline): SGHRS, YFSETQ. The V segment lost 4 bases and the J segment 0 bases; nucleotides outside the gene matches: 7. For the CDR3, the DNA is TGCGCCAGCAGCCAAGGACAGGGGGATTACTCTGGAAACACCATATATTTT. The encoded protein is CASSQGQGDYSGNTIYF.

The chain couples TRBV5-1 to TRBJ1-1; D ambiguous. The V gene lost 0 bases and the J gene lost 7 bases, with 10 bases spanning the gap. The germline V gene has CDR1 SGHRS and CDR2 YFSETQ. There are 13 residues in the CDR3. This chain's CDR3 is CASSLADKLEAFF. CDR3 DNA: TGCGCCAGCAGCTTGGCTGACAAGCTTGAAGCTTTCTTT.

This chain uses TRBV6-5 with TRBJ1-6, with unresolved D. CDR1 is MNHEY and CDR2 is SVGAGI in the germline V gene. Trimming took off 8 bases at V and 4 bases at J, with 6 bases between the two ends. The CDR3 consists of 12 residues. The CDR3 DNA follows: TGTGCCAGCCGACGGTATAATTCACCCCTCCACTTT. Amino acids: CASRRYNSPLHF.

The chain has TRBV18 and TRBJ1-2, with D possibly being TRBD1 (5 bases). CDR1 KGHSH and CDR2 LQKENI come from the germline V gene. Trimming stripped 3 bases from V and 8 bases from J, with 22 bases between. This CDR3 has 16 amino acids. The CDR3 DNA reads as TGTGCCAGCTCACCCGTATTTGCAGGGTTGGATGAGGGCTACACCTTC. Its translation: CASSPVFAGLDEGYTF.

The chain employs TRBV7-6 and TRBJ2-5; the match to TRBD2 covers 9 bases. CDR3 length: 17 amino acids. V lost 0 bases to trimming and J lost 0 bases; unmatched junction nucleotides: 5. Germline-derived CDR1 and CDR2 are SGHVS and FNYEAQ. CDR3 sequence: CASSLALAGTHQETQYF. CDR3 DNA sequence: TGTGCCAGCAGCTTAGCTCTAGCGGGGACCCACCAAGAGACCCAGTACTTC.